The entry that follows covers one T cell receptor (beta chain) sequence. The antigen it recognizes is unknown. No clone much larger than this one lies a single base away; base qualities are absent. Via the germline V gene, CDR1 is LGHNA and CDR2 YNFKEQ. The trim is 1 base for V and 0 bases for J, with a gap of 13 bases between the germline ends. The CDR3 spans 18 residues, from the cysteine through the phenylalanine. Just CDR3 DNA is preserved here, 54 bases in frame from base 1. The collaborating institutions used their own protocols to collect whole blood in K2EDTA tubes. Collaborator samples were shipped for TCRbeta analysis as frozen whole blood, isolated PBMCs, or DNA extracted from either sample type. This entry comes from a study of blood T cell repertoires in COVID-19 (dated by TCRdb to 2020 to 2021). In the study overall: Samples from collaborators originated in the United States, Italy and Spain and spanned both the acute and convalescent phases of COVID-19. The prospective study material was composed of cDNA or gDNA derived from T cells, B-cell-depleted T cells, or PBMCs. Subjects who had been exposed to COVID-19, were actively infected with it, or had recovered from it provided the deeply sampled blood TCRbeta repertoires that made up the dataset. Where HLA class I and class II types were available, the types were taken from metadata supplied by the sample provider, not from assay-based typing. A de-identified subject ID, COVID-19 status, age in years and sex were almost always included in the sample metadata. The repertoires were made available in a free public database intended to serve as a resource for research on the immune response to SARS-CoV-2. The samples were drawn from the first 160 participants of the ongoing ImmuneRACE study and from 1,254 subjects provided by 6 global collaborators.

TCRbeta CDR3 regions were amplified from genomic DNA by means of the immunoSEQ Assay, a bias-controlled multiplex PCR. The authors processed their data as follows. The number of nucleated cells in each sample was estimated by amplification of reference gene primers within the assay. Sequence reads were collapsed and filtered to measure the absolute abundance of every unique TCRbeta CDR3 rearrangement. Productive Simpson clonality was computed per sample as the square root of Simpson's diversity index over productive rearrangements. The clones in this table, taken by TCRdb from immuneACCESS, are in-frame only. Not every clone is retained; where verified, under half of the shortfall comes from an unresolved V gene, and the cause of the rest is unknown. The DNA was the basis for D and trimming; V, J and clone size are from that table. For this sample the table gives some 140,000 clones, of which around 79% were detected only once. Approximately 3.5% of the sample belongs to the ten largest clones.

Broader findings and caveats from the paper: How much clinical and demographic metadata was included differed by source and by participant, and the metadata was provided uncurated.

This sequence uses TRBV4-2 and TRBJ2-6; the D gene cannot be named for sure. This clonotype was sampled from a man between 60 and 70 years old with acute or convalescent COVID-19. The sequenced sample was peripheral blood. Read as DNA, the sequence is TGTGCCAGCAGCCAAGGCACAGCACGAGTCTCTGGGGCCAACGTCCTGACTTTC. Translated, it reads CASSQGTARVSGANVLTF.